This T cell receptor beta chain was captured by sequencing in a study of shared clonotypes between healthy human individuals. Concerning this clone itself: Antigen: not known.

Study-wide results and limits: It was only blood that was sampled, and tissue repertoires likely differ.

The length of the CDR3 is 14 residues. Trimming removed 3 bases from V and 7 bases from J; junction bases left unmatched: 3. Germline V CDR1 and CDR2: MNHEY, SMNVEV (reference sequence). TCRdb keeps only in-frame clones here, not all; method: immunoSEQ multiplex PCR. The profile shows about 660,000 clones, around 72% of them singletons. This clonotype was sampled from a young woman in good health. Sequenced input: memory CD4+ T cells sorted from blood. Subset in this sample: CD45RA-negative fraction. The rearrangement links TRBV27 to TRBJ2-7; 13 bases are shared with TRBD2. The DNA of the CDR3 is TGTGCCAGCAGTTTTGGACTAGCGGGAGAAGAGCAGTACTTC. Protein product: CASSFGLAGEEQYF.